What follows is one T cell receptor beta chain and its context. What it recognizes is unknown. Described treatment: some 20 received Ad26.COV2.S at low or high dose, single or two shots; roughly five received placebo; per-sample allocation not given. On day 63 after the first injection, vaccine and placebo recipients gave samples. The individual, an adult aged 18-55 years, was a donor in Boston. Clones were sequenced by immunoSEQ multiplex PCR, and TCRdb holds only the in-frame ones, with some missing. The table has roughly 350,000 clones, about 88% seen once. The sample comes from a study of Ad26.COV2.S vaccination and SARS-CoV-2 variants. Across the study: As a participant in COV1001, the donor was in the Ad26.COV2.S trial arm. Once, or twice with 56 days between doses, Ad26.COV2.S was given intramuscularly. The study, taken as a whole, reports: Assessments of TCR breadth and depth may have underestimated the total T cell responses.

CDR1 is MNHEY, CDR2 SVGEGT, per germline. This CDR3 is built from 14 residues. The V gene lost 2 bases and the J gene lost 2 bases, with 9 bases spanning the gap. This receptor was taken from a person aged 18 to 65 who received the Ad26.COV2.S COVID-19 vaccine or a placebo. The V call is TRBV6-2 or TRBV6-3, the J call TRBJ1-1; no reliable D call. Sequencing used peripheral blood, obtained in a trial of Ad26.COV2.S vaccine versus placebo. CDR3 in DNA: TGTGCCAGCAGTTACGGGCAGCTTAACACTGAAGCTTTCTTT. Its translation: CASSYGQLNTEAFF.